This T cell receptor (beta chain) was captured by sequencing in a study of blood T cell repertoires in COVID-19. Study-level information: Specimens from acute and convalescent COVID-19 originated in the United States, Italy and Spain.

Residents of approximately 25 US areas, aged 18 to 89 years, made up the participants. Grouping used clinical history reported by participants in a survey and questionnaire. Per the original data handling: Amplification from reference gene primers served as the basis for estimated nucleated cell counts. Libraries were prepared by immunoSEQ multiplex PCR; TCRdb keeps only in-frame clonotypes and omits some of them. That table is the source of V, J and clone size, and D and trimming were worked out from the DNA. Among about 230,000 clones listed, nearly 90% were seen once. V shed 7 bases, J shed 7 bases, and the junction held 2 bases outside the gene matches. Germline CDR1 reads WSHSY; CDR2 reads SAAADI. The CDR3 has 12 amino acids.

Sequencing used PBMCs or T cells enriched from blood (not recorded which). The TCR sequence derives from a woman aged 25 to 39 with acute COVID-19. The V gene is TRBV10-2, the J gene TRBJ2-1; 9 positions match TRBD1. CDR3 DNA sequence: TGCGCCAGCAAACAGGGGGCGAATGAGCAGTTCTTC. Protein: CASKQGANEQFF.